Detailed here is one TCR beta chain. This CDR3 contains 12 residues. The data were taken from a study of T cells expressing NK-cell markers. With the 5' RACE reads reprocessed, TCRdb shows one record per CDR3 protein and no DNA. The sample table includes 550,000 to 600,000 distinct CDR3 sequences. Sequences were obtained from blood T cells: a sorted CD56 or NKG2C T cell subset, CD4+ or CD8+ T cells, or bulk PBMC T cells (not recorded which). The sequence derives from a man aged 18-30 years in good health. This chain uses TRBV12-3 or TRBV12-4 with TRBJ2-1; there is no DNA to check the TCRdb D call of TRBD2. This chain's CDR3 is CASRLGSNEQFF.